Sequencing of this T cell receptor beta chain was carried out in a study of T cells in Graves' hyperthyroidism and ophthalmopathy. In this sample, this clonotype turned up many times. The CDR3 totals 12 residues. Deletions cut 6 bases from V and 5 bases from J, with 11 bases between. RNA transcripts gave rise to amplified TCR beta CDR3 regions. Using the HTBI primer set, a first-round RT-PCR was run on the TCR CDR3. One entry per CDR3 protein results from TCRdb running MiXCR on the multiplex PCR reads. In the table there are fewer than 750,000 distinct CDR3 sequences, under 60% of which are singletons. Newly diagnosed patients aged 18 to 65 had hyperthyroidism of under 2 months' duration. Uncontrolled infection, other autoimmune disease, pregnancy or lactation barred patients from enrollment. Clinical symptoms, serum thyroxine, TRAb, thyroid ultrasound and orbital computed tomography established diagnosis.

The gene calls are TRBV12-3 or TRBV12-4 and TRBJ2-7; D is perhaps TRBD2 (5 bases). The receptor comes from a woman aged 18-35 years with Graves' hyperthyroidism. The sequencing sample was made of peripheral blood or thyroid tissue (not recorded which). The chain's CDR3 is CASSQLDHEQYF. The CDR3 DNA is TGTGCCAGCAGCCAACTAGACCACGAGCAGTACTTC.